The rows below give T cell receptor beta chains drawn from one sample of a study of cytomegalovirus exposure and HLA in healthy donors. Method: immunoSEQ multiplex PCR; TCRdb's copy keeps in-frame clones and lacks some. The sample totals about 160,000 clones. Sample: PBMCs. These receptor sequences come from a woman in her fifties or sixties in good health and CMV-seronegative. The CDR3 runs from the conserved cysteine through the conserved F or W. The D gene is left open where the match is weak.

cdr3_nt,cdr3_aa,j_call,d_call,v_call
TGTGCCAGCAGTCCCCAAAGACAGGTCTACGAGCAGTACTTC,CASSPQRQVYEQYF,TRBJ2-7,.,TRBV28
TGTGCCAGCAGCGCGACAGGAGAGACCCAGTACTTC,CASSATGETQYF,TRBJ2-5,.,TRBV9
TGTGCCAGCAGCGCCGGGACAGGGAACTACGAGCAGTACTTC,CASSAGTGNYEQYF,TRBJ2-7,TRBD1,TRBV9
TGCGCCAGCAGTCCGGGACAGGGGGCGAGGACTGAAGCTTTCTTT,CASSPGQGARTEAFF,TRBJ1-1,TRBD1,TRBV4-1
TGTGCCAGCAGCTTAGGAACAGAGAACGAGCAGTACTTC,CASSLGTENEQYF,TRBJ2-7,.,TRBV7-3
TGTGCCAGCAGCGCTACAGGGAACACTGAAGCTTTCTTT,CASSATGNTEAFF,TRBJ1-1,.,TRBV9
TGTGCTAGTGGTTTGCCCGACAGAGGAACTGAAGCTTTCTTT,CASGLPDRGTEAFF,TRBJ1-1,.,TRBV12-5
TGTGCCAGCAGTCCCCCGGGCACCGGGGAGCTGTTTTTT,CASSPPGTGELFF,TRBJ2-2,.,TRBV6-5
TGCGCCAGCAGTTTGACAGACCCTAACTATGGCTACACCTTC,CASSLTDPNYGYTF,TRBJ1-2,.,TRBV5-1
TGTGCCAGCAGTGAACAGGGCTTGAACACTGAAGCTTTCTTT,CASSEQGLNTEAFF,TRBJ1-1,.,TRBV2
TGTGCCAGCAGTGTGTGGGGGCACGGTACTGAAGCTTTCTTT,CASSVWGHGTEAFF,TRBJ1-1,.,TRBV6-1
TGTGCCAGCAGCTTAAACAAAGCTAGCGGGGGCAATGAGCAGTTCTTC,CASSLNKASGGNEQFF,TRBJ2-1,TRBD2,TRBV11-3
TGTGCCAGCAGCAGAAGATGGGACACAATGACCTACGAGCAGTACTTC,CASSRRWDTMTYEQYF,TRBJ2-7,.,TRBV5-6
TGTGCCAGTAGTATGGGCCCTACAGGGTTGGAAACTGAAGCTTTCTTT,CASSMGPTGLETEAFF,TRBJ1-1,.,TRBV19
TGTGCCAGTAGCGTGACAGGGGGAGAAGGCTACACCTTC,CASSVTGGEGYTF,TRBJ1-2,TRBD1,TRBV19
TGTGCCAGTAGTATTTTGGGACAGGAAAACTATGGCTACACCTTC,CASSILGQENYGYTF,TRBJ1-2,TRBD1,TRBV19
TGCAACGGCGGGGAGCGCGTACGGCTCGGGACTGAAGCTTTCTTT,CNGGERVRLGTEAFF,TRBJ1-1,.,TRBV29-1
TGTGCCAGCAGCGTAAACCCAGGATTCGATGAGCAGTTCTTC,CASSVNPGFDEQFF,TRBJ2-1,.,TRBV9
TGTGCCAGCACCCCCTCCCCTAGCGGGGCCTACAATGAGCAGTTCTTC,CASTPSPSGAYNEQFF,TRBJ2-1,TRBD2,TRBV27
TGCGCCAGCAGCCAAGATCTAAACAGGGGGAATCAGCCCCAGCATTTT,CASSQDLNRGNQPQHF,TRBJ1-5,TRBD1,TRBV4-3
TGTGCCAGCAGAAAGATACCGGGACAGGGGCCGCACGAGCAGTACTTC,CASRKIPGQGPHEQYF,TRBJ2-7,TRBD1,TRBV5-6
TGTGCCACCAGCAGAGTGCAGGGAGCGGGGAGGGAGACCCAGTACTTC,CATSRVQGAGRETQYF,TRBJ2-5,TRBD2,TRBV15